The TCR beta chain described here comes from a study of regulatory T cells in long-lasting Graves disease. CDR3 length equals 14 residues. Germline values: CDR1 MNHNS, CDR2 SASEGT. Trimming left V 6 bases short and J 7 bases short, with 16 bases between. With iRepertoire HTBI primers and Arm-PCR of CDR3 regions, TCR beta libraries were built. MiXCR was run by TCRdb on the multiplex PCR reads, yielding one entry per CDR3 protein. The sample shows a few hundred thousand distinct CDR3 sequences, roughly 17% of them seen only once. Stated time point: newly diagnosed GD, antithyroid drugs for less than 3 months. PBMCs were the source of the RNA used for TCR sequencing. This clonotype came up a few times. The antigen remains undetermined. Study conclusions and caveats: Compared with new cases, persistent Graves' patients showed reduced TCR diversity.

A further study also used this sample, focusing on T cells in Graves' hyperthyroidism and ophthalmopathy. That source reports: Every diagnosis used clinical symptoms, serum thyroxine and TRAb, thyroid ultrasound and orbital computed tomography. Blood samples included most of the expanded thyroid clonotypes exceeding 0.001.

This TCR was sampled from a man in his forties with Graves disease. The chain recombines TRBV6-1 with TRBJ1-5; D not resolved. The sample here was peripheral blood mononuclear cells (PBMCs), taken at new diagnosis, from a patient treated with antithyroid drugs. CDR3 sequence reads: CASSPPGARQPQHF. As DNA, the CDR3 is TGTGCCAGCAGCCCCCCGGGCGCAAGGCAGCCCCAGCATTTT.